This entry describes one TCR beta chain. This sample stems from a study of cytomegalovirus exposure and HLA in healthy donors. With V trimmed by 0 bases and J by 4 bases, 3 bases remained unmatched. CDR3 length equals 15 residues. Looked up from germline, CDR1 is SGHDN and CDR2 is FVKESK. PCR was performed using 60 Vbeta and 13 Jbeta primers. TCRdb keeps only in-frame clones here, not all; method: immunoSEQ multiplex PCR. The sample includes 190,000 or so clones, under 85% of them seen just once. The genes are TRBV14 and TRBJ1-1; 9 bases align to TRBD1. Sequenced material: PBMCs. This clonotype was obtained from a man in his fifties in good health and CMV-seronegative. The CDR3 DNA reads TGTGCCAGCAGCCAAGACGGACAGGGGAGCACTGAAGCTTTCTTT. Translated, it gives CASSQDGQGSTEAFF. Combining the CDR3 with reference TRBV14 and TRBJ1-1 gives the whole variable domain EAGVTQFPSHSVIEKGQTVTLRCDPISGHDNLYWYRRVMGKEIKFLLHFVKESKQDESGMPNNRFLAERTGGTYSTLKVQPAELEDSGVYFCASSQDGQGSTEAFFGQGTRLTVV.